The next 9 T cell receptor beta chains were all read from a single sample in a study of CD4 T cells in relation to SARS-CoV-2 and coronaviruses. Unexposed donor CD4+ T cells date from about 2011-2018, before the COVID-19 pandemic. After approximately 10 days of culture, CD4+ T cells were isolated. These receptors have no identified antigens. Only in-frame clones appear in the TCRdb table, and some are missing; sequencing was by immunoSEQ multiplex PCR. This sample has around 26,000 clones; 76% occur once, and the top ten carry about a fifth. Sample: CD4+ T cells from PBMCs, cultured in vitro. The receptors shown here come from a human donor in good health.

The rearrangement joins TRBV9 to TRBJ1-1; 8 nucleotides align to TRBD1. This CDR3 region has 15 residues. The V gene end was trimmed by 0 bases and the J gene end by 0 bases; junction bases not matched to a gene: 1. The germline V gene has CDR1 SGDLS and CDR2 YYNGEE. The DNA of the CDR3 is TGTGCCAGCAGCGTAGAGGACAGGGTGAACACTGAAGCTTTCTTT. This sequence encodes CASSVEDRVNTEAFF.

This clone was seen a single time. The chain couples TRBV25-1 to TRBJ1-5; a possible D gene is TRBD1 (5 bases). The V gene lost 5 bases and the J gene lost 2 bases, with 13 bases spanning the gap. The CDR3 runs to 15 residues. Germline V gene lookup returns CDR1 MGHDK and CDR2 SYGVNS. In nucleotides, the CDR3 is TGTGCCAGCAGTTCTACCGGGGGGGGCAATCAGCCCCAGCATTTT. Its protein product is CASSSTGGGNQPQHF.

V gene TRBV5-1 combines with J gene TRBJ2-5; D is possibly TRBD1 or TRBD2 (5 bases each). The germline V gene has CDR1 SGHRS and CDR2 YFSETQ. V was pared by 0 bases and J by 4 bases, with 10 bases between. The CDR3 is 14 residues long. The CDR3 DNA follows: TGCGCCAGCAGCTTGGTAGAGGGGATAGAGACCCAGTACTTC. It encodes CASSLVEGIETQYF.

The chain carries TRBV27 and TRBJ2-7; 11 bases match TRBD2. V dropped 3 bases and J dropped 4; count of bases not matched to a gene: 8. Germline V gene lookup returns CDR1 MNHEY and CDR2 SMNVEV (reference sequence). The CDR3 covers 16 residues. The CDR3 region has the DNA TGTGCCAGCAGTTTCTCCGGGACTAGCGGAAGATACGAGCAGTACTTC. This encodes CASSFSGTSGRYEQYF.

The sample holds a few counts of this clone. V and J are TRBV5-4 and TRBJ2-7; D gene ambiguous. There are 13 residues in the CDR3. V shed 1 base and J shed 3 bases, with 8 bases lying between them. Looked up from germline, CDR1 is SGHNT and CDR2 is YYREEE (reference sequence). For the CDR3, the DNA is TGTGCCAGCAGCTTGAGCCGGAACTACGAGCAGTACTTC. Its translation: CASSLSRNYEQYF.

The V call is TRBV7-3, the J call TRBJ2-7; 8 positions match TRBD2. The CDR3 has 15 amino acids. Trimming removed 2 bases from V and 2 bases from J; junction bases left unmatched: 5. Germline-derived CDR1 and CDR2 are SGHTA and FQGTGA. The CDR3 sequence: CASSLRGGQAYEQYF. In DNA form, the CDR3 reads TGTGCCAGCAGCTTACGGGGGGGCCAAGCCTACGAGCAGTACTTC.

The chain recombines TRBV9 with TRBJ2-5; no definite D call. Germline lookup yields CDR1 SGDLS and CDR2 YYNGEE. V gave up 0 bases and J gave up 2 bases, with 11 bases separating them. The CDR3 spans 15 residues. CDR3 region: CASSVGGKTQETQYF. CDR3 bases: TGTGCCAGCAGCGTAGGGGGAAAAACTCAAGAGACCCAGTACTTC.

The genes are TRBV5-1 and TRBJ2-7; 13 positions agree with TRBD2. The CDR3 contains 16 residues. J gave up 2 bases and V 1 base, and 3 bases lay outside the gene matches. Germline lookup yields CDR1 SGHRS and CDR2 YFSETQ. The chain's CDR3 is CASSLTLAGGAYEQYF. Here the CDR3 DNA reads TGCGCCAGCAGCTTGACACTAGCGGGGGGGGCCTACGAGCAGTACTTC.

This chain joins TRBV4-3 and TRBJ2-5, with 14 bases aligning to TRBD2. J was trimmed by 2 bases and V by 0 bases; bases with no gene match: 8. CDR1 and CDR2 from the germline V gene are LGHNA and YSLEER. CDR3 size: 19 residues. This CDR3 reads CASSQDLGLAGVGQETQYF. As DNA, the CDR3 is TGCGCCAGCAGCCAAGATCTGGGACTAGCGGGAGTGGGACAAGAGACCCAGTACTTC.